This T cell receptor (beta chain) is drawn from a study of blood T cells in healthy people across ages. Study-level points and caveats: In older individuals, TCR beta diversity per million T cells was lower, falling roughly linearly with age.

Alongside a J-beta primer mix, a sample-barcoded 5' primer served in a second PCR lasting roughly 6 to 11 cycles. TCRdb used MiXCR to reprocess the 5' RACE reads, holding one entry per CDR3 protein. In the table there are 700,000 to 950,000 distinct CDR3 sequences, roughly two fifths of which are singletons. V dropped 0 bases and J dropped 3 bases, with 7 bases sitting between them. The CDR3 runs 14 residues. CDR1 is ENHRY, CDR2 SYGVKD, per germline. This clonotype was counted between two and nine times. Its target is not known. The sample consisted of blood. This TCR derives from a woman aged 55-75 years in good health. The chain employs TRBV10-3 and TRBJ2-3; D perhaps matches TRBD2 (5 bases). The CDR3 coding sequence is TGTGCCATCAGTGAGTCTCGCGGGACAGATACGCAGTATTTT. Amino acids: CAISESRGTDTQYF.